A selection of T cell receptor beta chains follows, all from one sample in a study of blood T cell repertoires in COVID-19. Using immunoSEQ multiplex PCR, the repertoire was profiled, and TCRdb retains in-frame clones only, with some absent. Among about 200,000 clones listed, about 85% were seen once. Sequencing input: peripheral blood. The receptors derive from a woman aged 40 to 49 with COVID-19, enrolled during active disease. The CDR3 runs from the conserved cysteine through the conserved F or W. The D gene is left open where the match is weak. Rows may omit the clone size; those that give it use once, few, many or a size class.

size,V,D,J,DNA,CDR3
NA,TRBV25-1,TRBD1,TRBJ1-5,TGTGCCAGCAGACCGACAGGGTATAGCAATCAGCCCCAGCATTTT,CASRPTGYSNQPQHF
NA,TRBV5-1,NA,TRBJ1-4,TGCGCCAGCAGCTTGTCGGGAGCAACTAATGAAAAACTGTTTTTT,CASSLSGATNEKLFF
NA,TRBV30,NA,TRBJ1-1,TGTGCCTGGAGCCCAGGGGATCGGGGCACTGAAGCTTTCTTT,CAWSPGDRGTEAFF
NA,TRBV29-1,TRBD1,TRBJ1-4,TGCAGCGGACAGGGGGACGAAAAACTGTTTTTT,CSGQGDEKLFF
NA,TRBV5-1,TRBD2,TRBJ2-3,TGCGCCAGCAGCGACCCGGGAGGAGATACGCAGTATTTT,CASSDPGGDTQYF
NA,TRBV4-2,NA,TRBJ1-5,TGTGCCAGCAGCCACTCACAGGGTCGCAATCAGCCCCAGCATTTT,CASSHSQGRNQPQHF
NA,TRBV5-1,TRBD2,TRBJ2-5,TGCGCCAGCAGCCTCGCGACTAGCGGGTCTTCCCAAGAGACCCAGTACTTC,CASSLATSGSSQETQYF
NA,TRBV30,TRBD1,TRBJ2-1,TGTGCCTGGAGTGAGGGTGGCAGGGGGCTCTACAATGAGCAGTTCTTC,CAWSEGGRGLYNEQFF
NA,TRBV7-2,NA,TRBJ1-4,TGTGCCAGCAGCATTACAGCTGCAACTAATGAAAAACTGTTTTTT,CASSITAATNEKLFF
once,TRBV28,NA,TRBJ1-4,TGTGCCAGCAGCCCCCCAGGTTTCGGTCAGAGTAATGAAAAACTGTTTTTT,CASSPPGFGQSNEKLFF
NA,TRBV12-3/TRBV12-4,NA,TRBJ1-1,TGTGCCAGCAGTGTCCGGGGGGGTCAAGAGGCTTTCTTT,CASSVRGGQEAFF
NA,TRBV4-2,NA,TRBJ2-1,TGTGCCAGCAGCCAAGGACAGGTTGGGGACAATGAGCAGTTCTTC,CASSQGQVGDNEQFF
few,TRBV3-1/TRBV3-2,NA,TRBJ2-7,TGTGCCAGCAGCCAAGGGACTCCAAAGCAGTACTTC,CASSQGTPKQYF
NA,TRBV7-2,NA,TRBJ1-2,TGTGCCAGCAGCCCAGGGGAGGGGCACTATGGCTACACCTTC,CASSPGEGHYGYTF
few,TRBV5-1,NA,TRBJ2-7,TGCGCCAGCAACAGGCCCCCCTCGGGCGAGCAGTACTTC,CASNRPPSGEQYF
NA,TRBV30,TRBD1,TRBJ1-5,TGTGCCTGGAACACCGGGACAGGTCATCAGCCCCAGCATTTT,CAWNTGTGHQPQHF
NA,TRBV27,NA,TRBJ1-2,TGTGCCAGCAGCCCTATCGAGGAGGGTGCCGATGGCTACACCTTC,CASSPIEEGADGYTF
NA,TRBV4-2,NA,TRBJ1-4,TGTGCCAGCAGCCAAGATCCCGGACACAGTGGTGAAAAACTGTTTTTT,CASSQDPGHSGEKLFF
few,TRBV10-3,NA,TRBJ2-7,TGTGCCACCGCGGGCTTAAGCGACGAGCAGTACTTC,CATAGLSDEQYF
NA,TRBV6-2/TRBV6-3,TRBD2,TRBJ2-1,TGTGCCAGCAGTTACTTCGGGCTAGCGGGACCCAATGAGCAGTTCTTC,CASSYFGLAGPNEQFF
NA,TRBV4-1,TRBD2,TRBJ2-1,TGCGCCAGCAGCCAAGTCCGACTAGCGTTATACAATGAGCAGTTCTTC,CASSQVRLALYNEQFF
NA,TRBV18,NA,TRBJ2-2,TGTGCCAGCTCACCACTCGGGACTCAGAACACCGGGGAGCTGTTTTTT,CASSPLGTQNTGELFF
NA,TRBV25-1,NA,TRBJ2-2,TGTGCCAGCAGTGACTCGGGACACCTCACCGGGGAGCTGTTTTTT,CASSDSGHLTGELFF
once,TRBV3-1/TRBV3-2,TRBD2,TRBJ2-1,TGTGCCAGCAGCCAAGATTGGGGAACCAGCGGGAGAACGAATGAGCAGTTCTTC,CASSQDWGTSGRTNEQFF
NA,TRBV6-5,TRBD2,TRBJ2-7,TGTGCCAGCAGCCCGACTAGCGGGAGGTTCTACGAGCAGTACTTC,CASSPTSGRFYEQYF
NA,TRBV18,NA,TRBJ1-3,TGTGCCAGCTCACCCTCGGGAGTCGGGACTGGAAACACCATATATTTT,CASSPSGVGTGNTIYF
NA,TRBV25-1,TRBD1,TRBJ2-5,TGTGCCAGCAGTGTTGGACAGGGAAGGGAGACCCAGTACTTC,CASSVGQGRETQYF
NA,TRBV9,TRBD1,TRBJ1-6,TGTGCCAGCAGCGTTACAGGGGGTGCGTCCTATAATTCACCCCTCCACTTT,CASSVTGGASYNSPLHF
NA,TRBV12-3/TRBV12-4,TRBD1,TRBJ1-1,TGTGCCAGCAGTGGGACAGGGGGCACTGAAGCTTTCTTT,CASSGTGGTEAFF
NA,TRBV4-1,NA,TRBJ2-5,TGCGCCAGCAGCCAAGTCGGACAGAACATTCAAGAGACCCAGTACTTC,CASSQVGQNIQETQYF
NA,TRBV5-1,NA,TRBJ2-5,TGCGCCAGCAGCTTAGGGGGCCAAGAGACCCAGTACTTC,CASSLGGQETQYF
NA,TRBV21-1,NA,TRBJ1-6,TGTGCCAGCAGCATCAAAATCGTCGGACATAGACTCTCTGGGAATTCACCCCTCCACTTT,CASSIKIVGHRLSGNSPLHF
NA,TRBV14,NA,TRBJ1-2,TGTGCCAGCAGCCAAACCGGACAGCCAACCGGGGGCTACACCTTC,CASSQTGQPTGGYTF
NA,TRBV6-5,NA,TRBJ1-5,TGTGCCAGCAGTTACGCAGGGCATAGCAGCAATCAGCCCCAGCATTTT,CASSYAGHSSNQPQHF
NA,TRBV7-9,NA,TRBJ1-5,TGTGCCAGCAGCTTAGATTCTTGGTCCCGAGGAGGAGAGCCCCAGCATTTT,CASSLDSWSRGGEPQHF
few,TRBV5-6,TRBD2,TRBJ2-3,TGTGCCAGCAGCTTCGGCGGTGGCGGGGGGGCAGATACGCAGTATTTT,CASSFGGGGGADTQYF
NA,TRBV5-1,TRBD2,TRBJ2-1,TGCGCCAGCAGCTTGGCCCTCGATAGCGGGGGGGCGACGGAGCAGTTCTTC,CASSLALDSGGATEQFF
NA,TRBV6-5,NA,TRBJ2-3,TGTGCCAGCGCCCCAGGACTCTTCCGCACAGATACGCAGTATTTT,CASAPGLFRTDTQYF
NA,TRBV7-9,TRBD1,TRBJ1-2,TGTGCCAGCAGCCCCGGGACAGTAGCTAACTATGGCTACACCTTC,CASSPGTVANYGYTF
NA,TRBV27,TRBD1,TRBJ1-1,TGTGCCAGCAGTCGTGGGACAGGGGCTTTTCCCGAAGCTTTCTTT,CASSRGTGAFPEAFF
NA,TRBV27,NA,TRBJ2-5,TGTGCCAGCAGTTTAACAGATAGAGAGACCCAGTACTTC,CASSLTDRETQYF
NA,TRBV3-1/TRBV3-2,NA,TRBJ1-4,TGTGCCAGCAGCCTGCAGGGGAATAGGGATGAAAAACTGTTTTTT,CASSLQGNRDEKLFF
NA,TRBV7-7,NA,TRBJ2-5,TGTGCCAGCAGCTTTGGACAGTCGATAGGAGAGACCCAGTACTTC,CASSFGQSIGETQYF
NA,TRBV3-1/TRBV3-2,NA,TRBJ1-2,TGTGCCAGCAGCCGTTACGGACAGAAACACTATGGCTACACCTTC,CASSRYGQKHYGYTF
NA,TRBV13,NA,TRBJ2-7,TGTGCCAGCAGCATAAAGACAGGCTCAATTTCGAAGCAGTACTTC,CASSIKTGSISKQYF
NA,TRBV11-2,TRBD2,TRBJ2-7,TGTGCCAGCAGCACTCTCCGGGGACTAGCGGGGTCCTACGAGCAGTACTTC,CASSTLRGLAGSYEQYF
NA,TRBV4-3,NA,TRBJ1-4,TGCGCCAGCAGCCCTACAGGGCCCCGGGCAACTAATGAAAAACTGTTTTTT,CASSPTGPRATNEKLFF
few,TRBV2,NA,TRBJ1-6,TGTGCCAGCAGTGAATGGGGCCCAAATAATTCACCCCTCCACTTT,CASSEWGPNNSPLHF